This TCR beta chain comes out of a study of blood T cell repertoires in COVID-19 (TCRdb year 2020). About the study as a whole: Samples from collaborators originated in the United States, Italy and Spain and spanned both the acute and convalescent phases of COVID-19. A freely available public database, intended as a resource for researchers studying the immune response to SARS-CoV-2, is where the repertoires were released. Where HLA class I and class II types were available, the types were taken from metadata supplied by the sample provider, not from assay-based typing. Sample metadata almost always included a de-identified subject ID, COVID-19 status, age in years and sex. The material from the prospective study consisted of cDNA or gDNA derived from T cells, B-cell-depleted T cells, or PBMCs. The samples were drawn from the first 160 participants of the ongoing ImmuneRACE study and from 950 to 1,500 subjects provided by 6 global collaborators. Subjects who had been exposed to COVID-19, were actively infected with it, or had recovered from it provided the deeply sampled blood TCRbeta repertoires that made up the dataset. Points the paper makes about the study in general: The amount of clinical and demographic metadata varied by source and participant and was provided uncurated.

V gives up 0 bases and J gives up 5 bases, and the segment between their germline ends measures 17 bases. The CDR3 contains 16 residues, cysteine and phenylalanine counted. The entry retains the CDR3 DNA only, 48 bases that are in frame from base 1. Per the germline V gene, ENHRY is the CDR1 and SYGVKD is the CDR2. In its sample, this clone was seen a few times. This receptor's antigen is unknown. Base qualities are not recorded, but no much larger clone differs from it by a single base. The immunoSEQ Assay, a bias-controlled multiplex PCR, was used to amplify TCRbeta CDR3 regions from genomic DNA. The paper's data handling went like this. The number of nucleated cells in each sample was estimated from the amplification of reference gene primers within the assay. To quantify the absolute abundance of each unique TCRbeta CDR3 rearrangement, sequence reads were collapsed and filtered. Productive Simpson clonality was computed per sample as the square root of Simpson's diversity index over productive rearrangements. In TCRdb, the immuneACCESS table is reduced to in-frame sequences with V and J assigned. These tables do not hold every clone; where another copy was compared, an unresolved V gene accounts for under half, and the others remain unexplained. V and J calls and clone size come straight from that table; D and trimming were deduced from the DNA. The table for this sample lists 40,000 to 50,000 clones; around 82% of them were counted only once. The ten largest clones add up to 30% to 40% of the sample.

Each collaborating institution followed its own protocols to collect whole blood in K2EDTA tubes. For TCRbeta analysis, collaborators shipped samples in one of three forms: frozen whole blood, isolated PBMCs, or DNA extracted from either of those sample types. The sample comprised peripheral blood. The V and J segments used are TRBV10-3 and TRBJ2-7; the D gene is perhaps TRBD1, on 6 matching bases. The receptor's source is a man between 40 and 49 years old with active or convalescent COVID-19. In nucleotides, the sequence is TGTGCCATCAGTGAGTCGAAGAAGGTGGGGGCCAACGAGCAGTACTTC. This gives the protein CAISESKKVGANEQYF.